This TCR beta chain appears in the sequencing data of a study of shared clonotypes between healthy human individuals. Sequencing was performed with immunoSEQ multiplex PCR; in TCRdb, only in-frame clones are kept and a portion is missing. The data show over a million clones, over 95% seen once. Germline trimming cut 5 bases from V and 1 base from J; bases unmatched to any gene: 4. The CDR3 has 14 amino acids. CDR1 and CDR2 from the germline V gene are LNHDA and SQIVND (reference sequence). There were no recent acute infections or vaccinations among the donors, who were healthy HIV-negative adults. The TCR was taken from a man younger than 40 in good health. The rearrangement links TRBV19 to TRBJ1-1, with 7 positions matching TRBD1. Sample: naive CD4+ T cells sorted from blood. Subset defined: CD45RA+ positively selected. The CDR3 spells CASSPTGANTEAFF. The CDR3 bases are TGTGCCAGTAGTCCTACAGGGGCGAACACTGAAGCTTTCTTT.